The sequence of this T cell receptor beta chain was determined in a study of yellow fever vaccine responses in identical twins. Notes on this clonotype: Its target is not known.

Study-wide results and limits: Reportedly, twins showed a vaccine T cell response that looked partly convergent and partly personalized.

TCRdb reprocessed the RT-PCR reads via MiXCR and lists one record per CDR3 protein. Of about 3,500 distinct CDR3 sequences listed, over 65% were seen once; the top ten hold under 3%. The CDR3 contains 14 residues. CDR1 MNHEY and CDR2 SMNVEV come from the germline V gene (reference sequence). V gave up 2 bases and J gave up 0 bases, with 8 bases separating them. The sequence was obtained from a woman between 18 and 30 years old who received the yellow fever vaccine. The sequencing used T cells from blood (PBMCs), unsorted or a sorted subset (not recorded which), collected before or after yellow fever vaccination (not recorded which). V gene TRBV27 combines with J gene TRBJ2-7; D not certain. CDR3 coding DNA: TGTGCCAGCAGTTTAAAATGGAGCTCCTACGAGCAGTACTTC. Translating it yields CASSLKWSSYEQYF.